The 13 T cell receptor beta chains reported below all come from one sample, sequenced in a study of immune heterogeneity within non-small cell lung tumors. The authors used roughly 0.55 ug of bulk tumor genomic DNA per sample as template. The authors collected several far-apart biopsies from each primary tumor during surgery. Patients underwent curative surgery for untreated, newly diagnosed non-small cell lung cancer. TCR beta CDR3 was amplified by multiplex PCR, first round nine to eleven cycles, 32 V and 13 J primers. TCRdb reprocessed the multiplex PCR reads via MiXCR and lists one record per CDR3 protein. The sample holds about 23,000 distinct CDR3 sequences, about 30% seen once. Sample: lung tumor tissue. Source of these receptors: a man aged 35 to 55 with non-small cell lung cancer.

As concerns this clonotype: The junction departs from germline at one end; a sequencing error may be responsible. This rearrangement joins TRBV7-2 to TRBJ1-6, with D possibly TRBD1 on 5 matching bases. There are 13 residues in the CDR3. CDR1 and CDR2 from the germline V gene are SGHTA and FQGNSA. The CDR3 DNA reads TGTGCCAGCAGCTTAGGGGGGAATTCACCCCTCAACTTT. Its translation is CASSLGGNSPLNF.

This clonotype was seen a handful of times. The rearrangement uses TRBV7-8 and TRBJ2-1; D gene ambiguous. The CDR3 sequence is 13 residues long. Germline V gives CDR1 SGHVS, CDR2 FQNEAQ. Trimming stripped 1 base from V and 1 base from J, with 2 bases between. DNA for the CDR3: TGTGCCAGCAGCTTAGGGTCCTACAATGAGCAGTTCTTC. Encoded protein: CASSLGSYNEQFF. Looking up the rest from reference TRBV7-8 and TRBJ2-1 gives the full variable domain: GAGVSQSPRYKVAKRGQDVALRCDPISGHVSLFWYQQALGQGPEFLTYFQNEAQLDKSGLPSDRFFAERPEGSVSTLKIQRTQQEDSAVYLCASSLGSYNEQFFGPGTRLTVL.

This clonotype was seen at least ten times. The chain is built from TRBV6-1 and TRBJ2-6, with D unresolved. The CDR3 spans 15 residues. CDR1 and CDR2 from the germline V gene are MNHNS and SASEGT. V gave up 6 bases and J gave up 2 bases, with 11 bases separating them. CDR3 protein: CASRGMGTGANVLTF. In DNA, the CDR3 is TGTGCCAGCAGAGGAATGGGGACTGGGGCCAACGTCCTGACTTTC.

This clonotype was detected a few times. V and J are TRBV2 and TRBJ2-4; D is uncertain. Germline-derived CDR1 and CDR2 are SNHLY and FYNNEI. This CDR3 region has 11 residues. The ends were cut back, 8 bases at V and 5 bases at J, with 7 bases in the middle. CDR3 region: CASLGENIQYF. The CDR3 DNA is TGTGCCAGCTTAGGAGAAAACATTCAGTACTTC.

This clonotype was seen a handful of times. This CDR3 is CASSLDRGSYNEQFF. The CDR3 DNA reads TGCGCCAGCAGCTTGGACAGGGGCTCCTACAATGAGCAGTTCTTC. The chain joins TRBV5-1 to TRBJ2-1; 7 bases are a match to TRBD1. Per the germline V gene, CDR1 is SGHRS and CDR2 is YFSETQ. J lost 0 bases, V lost 0 bases, and 0 bases had no gene match. The CDR3 has 15 residues. The full variable domain, in which reference TRBV5-1 and TRBJ2-1 provide the parts outside the CDR3, is KAGVTQTPRYLIKTRGQQVTLSCSPISGHRSVSWYQQTPGQGLQFLFEYFSETQRNKGNFPGRFSGRQFSNSRSEMNVSTLELGDSALYLCASSLDRGSYNEQFFGPGTRLTVL.

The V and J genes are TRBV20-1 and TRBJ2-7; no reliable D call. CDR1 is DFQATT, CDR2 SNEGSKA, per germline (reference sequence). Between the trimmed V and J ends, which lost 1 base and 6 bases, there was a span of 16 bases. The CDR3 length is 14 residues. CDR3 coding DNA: TGCAGTGCTAGAGTGGCGTGGTCCCGGTCCGAGCAGTACTTC. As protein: CSARVAWSRSEQYF.

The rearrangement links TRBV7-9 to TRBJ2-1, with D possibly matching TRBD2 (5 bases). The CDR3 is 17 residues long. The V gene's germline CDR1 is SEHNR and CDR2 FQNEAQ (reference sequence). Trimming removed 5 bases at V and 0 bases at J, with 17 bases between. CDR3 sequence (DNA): TGTGCCAGCAGCCCCCACCGGACTTTCAGCTCCTACAATGAGCAGTTCTTC. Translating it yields CASSPHRTFSSYNEQFF.

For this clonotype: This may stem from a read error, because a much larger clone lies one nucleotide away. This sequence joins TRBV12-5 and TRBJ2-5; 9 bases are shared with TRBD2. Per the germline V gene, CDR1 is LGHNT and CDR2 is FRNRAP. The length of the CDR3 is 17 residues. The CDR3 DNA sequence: TGTGCTAGTGGTTTTAGCGGGAGACCCCAAATCCAACAGACCCAGTACTTC. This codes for CASGFSGRPQIQQTQYF.

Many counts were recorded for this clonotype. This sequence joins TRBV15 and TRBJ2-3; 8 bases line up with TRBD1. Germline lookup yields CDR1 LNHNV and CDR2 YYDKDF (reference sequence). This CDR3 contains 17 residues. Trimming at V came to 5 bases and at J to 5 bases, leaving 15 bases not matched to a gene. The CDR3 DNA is TGTGCCACCAGCGTAAGCCCTGGACAGGGACGGGTAGATACGCAGTATTTT. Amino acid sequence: CATSVSPGQGRVDTQYF. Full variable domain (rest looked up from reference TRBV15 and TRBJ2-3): DAMVIQNPRYQVTQFGKPVTLSCSQTLNHNVMYWYQQKSSQAPKLLFHYYDKDFNNEADTPDNFQSRRPNTSFCFLDIRSPGLGDTAMYLCATSVSPGQGRVDTQYFGPGTRLTVL.

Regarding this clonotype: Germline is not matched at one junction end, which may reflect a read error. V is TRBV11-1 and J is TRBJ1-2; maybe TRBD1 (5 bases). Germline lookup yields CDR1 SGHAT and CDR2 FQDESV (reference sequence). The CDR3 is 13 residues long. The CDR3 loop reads CASGLQDPYGYTF. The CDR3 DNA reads TGTGCCAGCGGCTTACAGGATCCCTATGGGTACACCTTC.

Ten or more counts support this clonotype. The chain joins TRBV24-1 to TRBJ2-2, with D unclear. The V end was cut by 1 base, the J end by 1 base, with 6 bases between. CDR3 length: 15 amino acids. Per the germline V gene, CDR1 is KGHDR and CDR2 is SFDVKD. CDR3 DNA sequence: TGTGCCACCAGTGATTTAACTGAGAACACCGGGGAGCTGTTTTTT. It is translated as CATSDLTENTGELFF.

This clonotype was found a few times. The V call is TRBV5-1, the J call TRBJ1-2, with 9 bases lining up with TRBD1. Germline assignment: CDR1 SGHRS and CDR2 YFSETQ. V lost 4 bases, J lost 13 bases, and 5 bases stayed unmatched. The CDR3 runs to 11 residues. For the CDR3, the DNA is TGCGCCAGCAGCAGTACAGGGGGCCTCACCTTC. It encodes CASSSTGGLTF.

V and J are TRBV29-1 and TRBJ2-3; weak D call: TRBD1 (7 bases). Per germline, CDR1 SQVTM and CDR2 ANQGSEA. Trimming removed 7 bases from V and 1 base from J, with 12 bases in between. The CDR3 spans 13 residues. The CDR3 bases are TGCAGCGCCGCAGGGGGGCGCACAGATACGCAGTATTTT. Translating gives CSAAGGRTDTQYF.